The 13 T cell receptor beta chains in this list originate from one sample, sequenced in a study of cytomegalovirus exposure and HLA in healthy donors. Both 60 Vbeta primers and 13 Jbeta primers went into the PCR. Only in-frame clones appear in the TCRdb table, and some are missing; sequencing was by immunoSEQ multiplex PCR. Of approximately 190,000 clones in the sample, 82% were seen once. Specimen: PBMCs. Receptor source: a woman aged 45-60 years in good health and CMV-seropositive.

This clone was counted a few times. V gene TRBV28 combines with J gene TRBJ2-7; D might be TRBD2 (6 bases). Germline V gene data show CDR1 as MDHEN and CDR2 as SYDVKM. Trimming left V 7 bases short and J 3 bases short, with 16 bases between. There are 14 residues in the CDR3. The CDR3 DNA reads TGTGCCAGCACCTCCCGAGGGCGGGGCTACGAGCAGTACTTC. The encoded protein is CASTSRGRGYEQYF.

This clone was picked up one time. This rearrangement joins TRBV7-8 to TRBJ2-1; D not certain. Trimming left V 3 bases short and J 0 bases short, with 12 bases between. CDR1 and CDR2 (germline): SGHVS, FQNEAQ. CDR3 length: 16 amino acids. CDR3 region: CASSFMTESSYNEQFF. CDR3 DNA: TGTGCCAGCAGCTTTATGACTGAGAGCTCCTACAATGAGCAGTTCTTC.

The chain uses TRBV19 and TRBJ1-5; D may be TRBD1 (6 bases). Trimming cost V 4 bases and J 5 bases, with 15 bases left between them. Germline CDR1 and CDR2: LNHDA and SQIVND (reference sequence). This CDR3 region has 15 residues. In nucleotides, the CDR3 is TGTGCCAGTAGTAACATGTTGGGGGCAGATCAGCCCCAGCATTTT. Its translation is CASSNMLGADQPQHF.

CDR3: CASSPGTSSYNEQFF. CDR3 DNA sequence: TGTGCCAGCAGCCCCGGGACAAGCTCCTACAATGAGCAGTTCTTC. This rearrangement joins TRBV2 to TRBJ2-1; perhaps TRBD1 as D (6 bases). Germline loops: CDR1 SNHLY, CDR2 FYNNEI. The CDR3 has 15 amino acids. V was shortened by 6 bases and J by 0 bases, with 12 bases between the two germline ends.

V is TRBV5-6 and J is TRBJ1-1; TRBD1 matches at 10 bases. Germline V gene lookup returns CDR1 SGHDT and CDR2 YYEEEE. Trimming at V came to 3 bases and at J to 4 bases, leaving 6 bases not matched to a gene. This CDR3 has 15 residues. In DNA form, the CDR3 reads TGTGCCAGCAGCTCTACCGGGACAGGGGTCACTGAAGCTTTCTTT. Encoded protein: CASSSTGTGVTEAFF.

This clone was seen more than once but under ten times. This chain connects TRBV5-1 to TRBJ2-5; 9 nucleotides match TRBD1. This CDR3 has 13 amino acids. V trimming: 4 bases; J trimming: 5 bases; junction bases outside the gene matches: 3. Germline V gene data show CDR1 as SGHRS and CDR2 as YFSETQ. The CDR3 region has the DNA TGCGCCAGCAGCCGACAGGGGGAGGAGACCCAGTACTTC. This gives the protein CASSRQGEETQYF.

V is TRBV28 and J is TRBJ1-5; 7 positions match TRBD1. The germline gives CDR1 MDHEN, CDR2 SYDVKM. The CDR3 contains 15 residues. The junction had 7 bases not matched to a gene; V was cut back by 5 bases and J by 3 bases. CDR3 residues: CASSPWTGNNQPQHF. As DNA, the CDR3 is TGTGCCAGCAGTCCCTGGACAGGTAACAATCAGCCCCAGCATTTT.

Here the CDR3 reads CASSVQASTDTQYF. In DNA form, the CDR3 reads TGTGCCAGTAGTGTACAGGCAAGCACAGATACGCAGTATTTT. The chain couples TRBV19 to TRBJ2-3; the D gene is possibly TRBD1 (5 bases). Deletions cut 5 bases from V and 0 bases from J, with 9 bases between. This CDR3 has 14 amino acids. Germline assignment: CDR1 LNHDA and CDR2 SQIVND (reference sequence).

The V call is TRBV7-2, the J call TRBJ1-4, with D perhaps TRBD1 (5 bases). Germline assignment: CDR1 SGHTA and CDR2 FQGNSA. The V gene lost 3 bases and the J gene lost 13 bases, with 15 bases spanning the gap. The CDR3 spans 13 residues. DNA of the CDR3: TGTGCCAGCAGCTTGAAATCGAAGGGGCGACTGTTTTTT. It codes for CASSLKSKGRLFF.

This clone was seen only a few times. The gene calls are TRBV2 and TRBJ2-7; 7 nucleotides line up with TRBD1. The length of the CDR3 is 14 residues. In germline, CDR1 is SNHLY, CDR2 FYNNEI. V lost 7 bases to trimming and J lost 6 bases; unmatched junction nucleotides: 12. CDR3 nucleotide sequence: TGTGCCAGCAACGCGCCAGGGGGTTTTCCCGAGCAGTACTTC. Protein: CASNAPGGFPEQYF.

CDR3 region: CSGSWAGKNIQYF. In DNA, the CDR3 is TGCAGCGGGAGTTGGGCGGGCAAAAACATTCAGTACTTC. The chain recombines TRBV29-1 with TRBJ2-4; D perhaps matches TRBD2 (5 bases). Germline V gives CDR1 SQVTM, CDR2 ANQGSEA. The CDR3 has 13 residues. Trimming cost V 7 bases and J 3 bases, with 13 bases left between them. Full variable domain (outside the CDR3, taken from reference TRBV29-1 and TRBJ2-4): SAVISQKPSRDICQRGTSLTIQCQVDSQVTMMFWYRQQPGQSLTLIATANQGSEATYESGFVIDKFPISRPNLTFSTLTVSNMSPEDSSIYLCSGSWAGKNIQYFGAGTRLSVL.

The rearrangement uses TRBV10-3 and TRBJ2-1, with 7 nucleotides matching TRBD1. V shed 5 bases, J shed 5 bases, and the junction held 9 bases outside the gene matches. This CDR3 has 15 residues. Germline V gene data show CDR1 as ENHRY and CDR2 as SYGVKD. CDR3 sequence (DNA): TGTGCCATCAGTAAGACAGGGCCCCCCAACAATGAGCAGTTCTTC. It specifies CAISKTGPPNNEQFF.

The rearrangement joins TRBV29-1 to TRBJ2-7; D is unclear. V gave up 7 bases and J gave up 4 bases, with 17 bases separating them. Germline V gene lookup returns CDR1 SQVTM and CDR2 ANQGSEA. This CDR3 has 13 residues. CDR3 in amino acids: CSAASRHLYEQYF. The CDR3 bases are TGCAGCGCTGCCAGTCGTCATTTATACGAGCAGTACTTC.